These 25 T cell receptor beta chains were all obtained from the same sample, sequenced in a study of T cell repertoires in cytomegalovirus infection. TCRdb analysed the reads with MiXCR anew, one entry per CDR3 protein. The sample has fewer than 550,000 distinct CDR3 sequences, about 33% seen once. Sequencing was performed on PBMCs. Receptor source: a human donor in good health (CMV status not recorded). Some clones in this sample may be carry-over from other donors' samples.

The CDR3: CSASSGQKLLLSRMNTEAFF. The CDR3, as DNA: TGCAGTGCTAGTTCTGGACAGAAACTCCTTTTATCTCGCATGAACACTGAAGCTTTCTTT. The chain employs TRBV20-1 and TRBJ1-1; D possibly corresponds to TRBD1 (6 bases). Germline CDR1 DFQATT, CDR2 SNEGSKA (reference sequence). This CDR3 region has 20 residues. The V end was cut by 3 bases, the J end by 0 bases, with 29 bases between.

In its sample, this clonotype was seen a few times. CDR3 amino acids: CASTRHDTQYF. The CDR3 DNA sequence: TGTGCCAGCACGAGGCATGATACGCAGTATTTT. V usage is TRBV6-5 and J usage is TRBJ2-3; no definite D call. Germline CDR1 reads MNHEY; CDR2 reads SVGAGI. There are 11 residues in the CDR3. Trimming pared 7 bases from V and 6 bases from J, leaving 8 bases between.

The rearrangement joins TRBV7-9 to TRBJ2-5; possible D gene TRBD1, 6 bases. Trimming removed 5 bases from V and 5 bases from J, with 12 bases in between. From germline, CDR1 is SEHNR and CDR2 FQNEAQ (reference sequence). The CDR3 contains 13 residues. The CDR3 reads CASSPGQFETQYF. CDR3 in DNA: TGTGCCAGCAGCCCAGGACAGTTTGAGACCCAGTACTTC.

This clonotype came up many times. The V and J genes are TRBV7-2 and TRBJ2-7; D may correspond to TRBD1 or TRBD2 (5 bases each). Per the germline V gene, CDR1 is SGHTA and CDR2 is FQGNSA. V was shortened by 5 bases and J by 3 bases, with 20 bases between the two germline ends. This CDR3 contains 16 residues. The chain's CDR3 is CASSGGGWGIGYEQYF. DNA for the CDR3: TGTGCCAGCAGCGGAGGAGGCTGGGGGATCGGCTACGAGCAGTACTTC.

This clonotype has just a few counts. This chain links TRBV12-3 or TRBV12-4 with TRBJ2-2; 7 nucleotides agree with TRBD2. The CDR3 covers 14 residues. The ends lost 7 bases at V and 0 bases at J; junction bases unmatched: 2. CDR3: CASKGLTNTGELFF. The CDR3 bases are TGTGCCAGCAAGGGACTAACGAACACCGGGGAGCTGTTTTTT.

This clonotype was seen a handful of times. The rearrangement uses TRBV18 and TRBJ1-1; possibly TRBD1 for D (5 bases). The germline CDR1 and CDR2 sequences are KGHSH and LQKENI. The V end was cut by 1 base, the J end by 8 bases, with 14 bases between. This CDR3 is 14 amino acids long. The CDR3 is CASSPLPEGREAFF. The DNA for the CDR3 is TGTGCCAGCTCACCACTCCCTGAGGGGCGGGAAGCTTTCTTT.

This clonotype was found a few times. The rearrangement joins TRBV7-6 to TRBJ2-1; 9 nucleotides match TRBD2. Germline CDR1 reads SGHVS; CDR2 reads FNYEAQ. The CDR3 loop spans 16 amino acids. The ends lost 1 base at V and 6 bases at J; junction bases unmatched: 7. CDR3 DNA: TGTGCCAGCAGCTTAGTTCGCGGGGGGGCTGGCAATGAGCAGTTCTTC. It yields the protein CASSLVRGGAGNEQFF.

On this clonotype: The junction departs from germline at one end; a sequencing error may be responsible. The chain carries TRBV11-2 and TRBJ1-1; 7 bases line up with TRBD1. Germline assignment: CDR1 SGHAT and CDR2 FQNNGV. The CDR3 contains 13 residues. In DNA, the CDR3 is TGTTCCAGCTCACAGGGGCGGAACACTGAAGATTTCTTT. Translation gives CSSSQGRNTEDFF.

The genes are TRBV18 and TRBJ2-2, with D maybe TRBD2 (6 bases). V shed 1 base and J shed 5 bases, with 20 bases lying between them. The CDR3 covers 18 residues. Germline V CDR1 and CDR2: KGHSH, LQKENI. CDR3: CASSPRSGGAEGTGELFF. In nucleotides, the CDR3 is TGTGCCAGCTCACCACGCTCCGGCGGGGCAGAAGGAACCGGGGAGCTGTTTTTT. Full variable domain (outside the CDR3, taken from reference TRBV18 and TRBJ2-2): NAGVMQNPRHLVRRRGQEARLRCSPMKGHSHVYWYRQLPEEGLKFMVYLQKENIIDESGMPKERFSAEFPKEGPSILRIQQVVRGDSAAYFCASSPRSGGAEGTGELFFGEGSRLTVL.

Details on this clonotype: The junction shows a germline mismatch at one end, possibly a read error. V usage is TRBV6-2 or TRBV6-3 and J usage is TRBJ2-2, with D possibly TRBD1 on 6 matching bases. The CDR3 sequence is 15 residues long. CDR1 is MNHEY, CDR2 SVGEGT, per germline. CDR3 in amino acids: CASSSNRVITGELSF. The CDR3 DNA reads TGTGCCAGCAGCTCCAACAGGGTCATCACCGGGGAGCTGTCTTTT.

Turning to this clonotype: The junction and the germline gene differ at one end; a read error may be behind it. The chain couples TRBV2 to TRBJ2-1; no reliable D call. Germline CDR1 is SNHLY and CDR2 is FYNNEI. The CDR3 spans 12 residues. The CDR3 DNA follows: TGTGCAAGCACGGACCCATACAATGAGACGTTCTTC. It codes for CASTDPYNETFF.

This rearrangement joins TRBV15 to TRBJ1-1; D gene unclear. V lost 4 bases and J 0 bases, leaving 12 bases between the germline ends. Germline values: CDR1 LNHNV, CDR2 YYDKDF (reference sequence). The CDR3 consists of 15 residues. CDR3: CATSTPRTVNTEAFF. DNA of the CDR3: TGTGCCACCAGCACCCCCAGGACGGTGAACACTGAAGCTTTCTTT.

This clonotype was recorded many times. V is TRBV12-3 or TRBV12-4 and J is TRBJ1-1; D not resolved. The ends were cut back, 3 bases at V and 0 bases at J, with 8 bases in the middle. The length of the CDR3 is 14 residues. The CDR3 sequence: CASSLARLNTEAFF. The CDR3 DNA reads TGTGCCAGCAGTTTGGCCCGACTGAACACTGAAGCTTTCTTT.

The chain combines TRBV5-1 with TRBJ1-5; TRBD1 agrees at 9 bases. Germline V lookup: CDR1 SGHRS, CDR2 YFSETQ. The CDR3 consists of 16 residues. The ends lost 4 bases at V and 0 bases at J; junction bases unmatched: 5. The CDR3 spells CASSPGQGNSNQPQHF. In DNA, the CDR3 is TGCGCCAGCAGCCCGGGACAGGGCAATAGCAATCAGCCCCAGCATTTT.

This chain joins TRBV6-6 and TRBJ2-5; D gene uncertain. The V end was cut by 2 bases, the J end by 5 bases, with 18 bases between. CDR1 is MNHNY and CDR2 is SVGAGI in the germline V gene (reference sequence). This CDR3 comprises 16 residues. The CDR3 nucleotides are TGTGCCAGCAGTTACGGGCGCGTGGTCCCCGGGGAGACCCAGTACTTC. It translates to CASSYGRVVPGETQYF.

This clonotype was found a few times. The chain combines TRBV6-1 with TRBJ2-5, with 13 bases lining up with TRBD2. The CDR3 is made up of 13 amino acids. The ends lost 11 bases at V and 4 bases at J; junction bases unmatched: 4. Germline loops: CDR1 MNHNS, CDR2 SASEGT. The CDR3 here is CAGTSGGAETQYF. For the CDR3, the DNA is TGTGCCGGAACTAGCGGGGGGGCAGAGACCCAGTACTTC.

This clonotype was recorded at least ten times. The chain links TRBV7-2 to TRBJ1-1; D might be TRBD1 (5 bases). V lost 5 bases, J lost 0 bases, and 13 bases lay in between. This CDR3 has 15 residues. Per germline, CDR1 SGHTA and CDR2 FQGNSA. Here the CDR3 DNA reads TGTGCCAGCAGCGCCCGGACGGGGCTGAACACTGAAGCTTTCTTT. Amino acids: CASSARTGLNTEAFF. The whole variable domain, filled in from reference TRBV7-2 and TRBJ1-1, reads GAGVSQSPSNKVTEKGKDVELRCDPISGHTALYWYRQSLGQGLEFLIYFQGNSAPDKSGLPSDRFSAERTGGSVSTLTIQRTQQEDSAVYLCASSARTGLNTEAFFGQGTRLTVV.

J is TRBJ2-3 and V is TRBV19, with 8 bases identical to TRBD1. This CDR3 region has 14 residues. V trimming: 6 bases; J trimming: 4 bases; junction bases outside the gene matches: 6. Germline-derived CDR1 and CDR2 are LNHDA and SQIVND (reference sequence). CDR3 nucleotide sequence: TGTGCCAGTAGACGGACAGGGATGGCAGATACGCAGTATTTT. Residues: CASRRTGMADTQYF. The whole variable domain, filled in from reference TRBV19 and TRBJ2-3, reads DGGITQSPKYLFRKEGQNVTLSCEQNLNHDAMYWYRQDPGQGLRLIYYSQIVNDFQKGDIAEGYSVSREKKESFPLTVTSAQKNPTAFYLCASRRTGMADTQYFGPGTRLTVL.

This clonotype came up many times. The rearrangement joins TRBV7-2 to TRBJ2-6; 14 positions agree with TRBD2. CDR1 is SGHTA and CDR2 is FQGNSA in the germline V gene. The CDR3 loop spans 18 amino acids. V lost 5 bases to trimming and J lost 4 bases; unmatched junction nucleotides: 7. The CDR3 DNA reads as TGTGCCAGCAGCCATCGACTAGCGGGGGGGACCGGGGCCAACGTCCTGACTTTC. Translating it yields CASSHRLAGGTGANVLTF.

The CDR3 loop reads CASSQVFHEQYF. The CDR3 nucleotides are TGTGCCAGCAGCCAAGTGTTTCACGAGCAGTACTTC. This chain uses TRBV14 with TRBJ2-7, with D unclear. V was trimmed by 1 base and J by 5 bases, leaving 6 bases between them. The length of the CDR3 is 12 residues. Germline V gene lookup returns CDR1 SGHDN and CDR2 FVKESK.

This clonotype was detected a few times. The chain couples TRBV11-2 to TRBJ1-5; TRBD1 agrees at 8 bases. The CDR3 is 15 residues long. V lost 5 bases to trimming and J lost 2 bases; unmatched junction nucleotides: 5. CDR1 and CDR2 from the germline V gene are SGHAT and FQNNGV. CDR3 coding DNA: TGTGCCAGCAGCCACGGACAGGGAGGCAATCAGCCCCAGCATTTT. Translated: CASSHGQGGNQPQHF.

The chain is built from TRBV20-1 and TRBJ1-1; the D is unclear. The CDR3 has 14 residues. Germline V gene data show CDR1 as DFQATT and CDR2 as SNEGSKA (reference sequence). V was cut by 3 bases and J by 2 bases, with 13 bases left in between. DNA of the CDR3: TGCAGTGCTAGGGGGTCGCGGAAAAACACTGAAGCTTTCTTT. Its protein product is CSARGSRKNTEAFF.

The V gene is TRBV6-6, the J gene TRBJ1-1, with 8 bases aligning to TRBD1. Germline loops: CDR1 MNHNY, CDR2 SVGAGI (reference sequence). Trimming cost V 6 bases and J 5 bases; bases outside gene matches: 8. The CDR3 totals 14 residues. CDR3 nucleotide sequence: TGTGCCAGCAGACCCCTTACAGGGGGAACTGAAGCTTTCTTT. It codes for CASRPLTGGTEAFF.

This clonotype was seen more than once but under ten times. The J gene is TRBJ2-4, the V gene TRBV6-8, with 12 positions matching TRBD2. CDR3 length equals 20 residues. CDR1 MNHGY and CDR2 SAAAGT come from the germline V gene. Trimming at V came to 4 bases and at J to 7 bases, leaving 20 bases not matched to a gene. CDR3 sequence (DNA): TGTGCCAGCAGTTGGGGGCCGGTTCGGCTAGCGGGGGGGCCGGGGAACATTCAGTACTTC. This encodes CASSWGPVRLAGGPGNIQYF.

DNA of the CDR3: TGTGCCAGCAGCAACGGGGGGCAGGGTGGAGGTAAGGATGAAGCTTTCTTT. Residues: CASSNGGQGGGKDEAFF. The rearrangement joins TRBV6-6 to TRBJ1-1; D may be TRBD1 (6 bases). CDR1 MNHNY and CDR2 SVGAGI come from the germline V gene (reference sequence). With 6 bases removed from V and 7 bases from J, the gap between germline ends came to 27 bases. This CDR3 is 17 amino acids long.